The TCR beta chain described here comes from a study of OX40 agonist ivuxolimab in advanced cancers. Looking at the study overall: Eligibility admitted prior anti-PD-1, anti-PD-L1 or anti-CTLA-4 therapy; roughly 40% had some.

The repertoire was sequenced with immunoSEQ multiplex PCR; TCRdb's copy has only in-frame clones and lacks some. Of about 100,000 clones listed, about nine tenths are singletons. To note about this clone: Its antigen is as yet unknown.

Per the germline V gene, CDR1 is LNHDA and CDR2 is SQIVND (reference sequence). The CDR3 totals 12 residues. V was pared by 6 bases and J by 3 bases, with 9 bases between. The study's findings and limits: Averaged across samples, CD8+ T cells carried more expanded clones than CD4+ did.

The input for sequencing was CD4+ or CD8+ T cells sorted from blood, taken in a trial of the OX40 agonist ivuxolimab. The TCR originated in an adult with an advanced solid tumor such as melanoma, head and neck, liver or kidney cancer. The V call is TRBV19, the J call TRBJ2-7; D is perhaps TRBD1 or TRBD2 (6 bases each). The CDR3 spells CASSGGLYEQYF. The CDR3 nucleotides read TGTGCCAGTAGCGGGGGCCTCTACGAGCAGTACTTC.